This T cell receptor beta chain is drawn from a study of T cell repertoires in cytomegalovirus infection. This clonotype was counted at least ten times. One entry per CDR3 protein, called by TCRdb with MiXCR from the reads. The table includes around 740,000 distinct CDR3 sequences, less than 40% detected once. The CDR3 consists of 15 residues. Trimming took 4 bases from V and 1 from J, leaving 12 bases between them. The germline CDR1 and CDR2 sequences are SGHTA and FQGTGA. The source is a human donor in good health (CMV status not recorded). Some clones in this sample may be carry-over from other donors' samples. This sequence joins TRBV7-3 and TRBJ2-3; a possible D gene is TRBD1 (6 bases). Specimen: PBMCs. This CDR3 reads CASSSQTGGTDTQYF. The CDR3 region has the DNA TGTGCCAGCAGCTCCCAGACAGGTGGCACAGATACGCAGTATTTT.